These T cell receptor beta chains were read from a single sample in a study of OX40 agonist ivuxolimab in advanced cancers. Some clones are missing from TCRdb's copy, which holds only in-frame ones; the method was immunoSEQ multiplex PCR. The sample holds about 70,000 clones; about 81% are singletons and the top ten take roughly 4.7%. The specimen comprised CD4+ or CD8+ T cells sorted from blood, sampled in a trial of the OX40 agonist ivuxolimab. These receptor sequences come from an adult with an advanced solid tumor such as melanoma, head and neck, liver or kidney cancer. Each CDR3 is given with its conserved first and last residue. Fields, in order: J gene, V gene, clone size, D gene, CDR3 DNA, CDR3 protein. A D gene is named only where the DNA matches it firmly. The size field is filled for only some rows; it gives once, few, many or a size class.

TRBJ1-6 TRBV6-1 many . TGTGCCAGCAGTGAAGGCAGGGATATTTCACCCCTCCACTTT CASSEGRDISPLHF
TRBJ1-5 TRBV6-1 . . TGTGCCAGCAGTGACCTTTCAGTGAGCAATCAGCCCCAGCATTTT CASSDLSVSNQPQHF
TRBJ1-1 TRBV6-4 few TRBD1 TGTGCCAGCAGTACCCAGCGGGGACAGGAAGCTTTCTTT CASSTQRGQEAFF
TRBJ1-1 TRBV5-4 . TRBD1 TGTGCCAGCAGCTCTGGACAGGGGGCGGGCGGCACTGAAGCTTTCTTT CASSSGQGAGGTEAFF
TRBJ1-1 TRBV19 . . TGTGCCAGTAGTATGATCAGGGGCCCCATAGGAAACACTGAAGCTTTCTTT CASSMIRGPIGNTEAFF
TRBJ1-1 TRBV4-3 few . TGCGCCAGCAGCAAACGGGGCGAAACGGTCACTGAAGCTTTCTTT CASSKRGETVTEAFF
TRBJ1-1 TRBV7-2 . . TGTGCCAGCAGCTTAGCAGACACCATGAACACTGAAGCTTTCTTT CASSLADTMNTEAFF
TRBJ1-2 TRBV6-1 . . TGTGCCAGCAGTGAACCCCTTCAGGAGAGCTATGGCTACACCTTC CASSEPLQESYGYTF
TRBJ1-5 TRBV19 . . TGTGCCAGTAGGATAAGTTTGACAGGTAATAGCAATCAGCCCCAGCATTTT CASRISLTGNSNQPQHF
TRBJ2-7 TRBV29-1 . TRBD1 TGCAGCGCCCACAGGGGCTACGAGCAGTACTTC CSAHRGYEQYF
TRBJ2-3 TRBV30 once . TGTGCCTGGGGGACGGGAGATACGCAGTATTTT CAWGTGDTQYF
TRBJ2-1 TRBV7-9 . TRBD2 TGTGCCAGCAGCTTATTTGTTAGCGGGCCTTCCAATGAGCAGTTCTTC CASSLFVSGPSNEQFF
TRBJ2-5 TRBV25-1 . . TGTGCCAGCAGTGACACTTCATCAGGACCGACCCAGTACTTC CASSDTSSGPTQYF
TRBJ2-5 TRBV2 . . TGTGCCAGCAGTCAGGACAGTCAAGAGACCCAGTACTTC CASSQDSQETQYF
TRBJ2-3 TRBV14 . . TGTGCCAGCAGCCACCGCCATTACGGAGATACGCAGTATTTT CASSHRHYGDTQYF
TRBJ2-7 TRBV7-3 . . TGTGCCAGCAGCCCTAGACGCACGAGCTCCTACGAGCAGTACTTC CASSPRRTSSYEQYF
TRBJ2-7 TRBV4-1 . . TGCGCCAGCAGCCAAGCCGCGTTCTCGTCCTACGAGCAGTACTTC CASSQAAFSSYEQYF
TRBJ1-2 TRBV5-1 . . TGCGCCAGCAGACCATTAACCCCATCAGCTAACTATGGCTACACCTTC CASRPLTPSANYGYTF
TRBJ1-3 TRBV11-2 . . TGTGCCAGCAGCTTAGAGGGCAGAGGAGCTGGAAACACCATATATTTT CASSLEGRGAGNTIYF
TRBJ2-5 TRBV5-1 . . TGCGCCAGCAGCACATATCCGGGCAGGAGTACAGAGACCCAGTACTTC CASSTYPGRSTETQYF
TRBJ2-7 TRBV10-3 once TRBD1 TGTGCCATCAGTGAGAAGGGACAGGGTCGGCACGAGCAGTACTTC CAISEKGQGRHEQYF
TRBJ2-2 TRBV4-3 . TRBD1 TGCGCCAGCAGCCGGGACAGAGACGCCGGGGAGCTGTTTTTT CASSRDRDAGELFF
TRBJ1-1 TRBV2 . TRBD1 TGTGCCAGCCTCAAACAGGGGGACCTCACTGAAGCTTTCTTT CASLKQGDLTEAFF
TRBJ1-3 TRBV19 . . TGTGCCAGTCAACGGTTAGGGGAACCTGGAAACACCATATATTTT CASQRLGEPGNTIYF